This TCR beta chain was observed in a study of high-grade serous ovarian cancer treatment subgroups. Using immunoSEQ multiplex PCR, the repertoire was profiled, and TCRdb retains in-frame clones only, with some absent. The table shows roughly 420 clones, with over 65% occurring only once. Findings and limits, study-wide: Bulk tumor TCR sequencing gave no spatial information.

Tumor samples were taken before definitive surgery or chemotherapy. This clone was counted a single time. The antigen remains unidentified. CDR3 length equals 13 residues. Between the trimmed V and J ends, which lost 1 base and 0 bases, there was a span of 7 bases. From germline, CDR1 is GTSNPN and CDR2 SVGIG (reference sequence). The J gene is TRBJ2-7, the V gene TRBV30; D ambiguous. The TCR originated in a human donor with high-grade serous ovarian cancer. Sequenced material: tumor tissue. The CDR3 sequence: CAWSGQDSYEQYF. CDR3 nucleotide sequence: TGTGCCTGGAGTGGGCAAGACTCCTACGAGCAGTACTTC.